This entry describes one T cell receptor (beta chain). Reverse transcription of about 0.45 to 1 ug RNA was performed with random hexamers. The method of amplification for TCR beta CDR3 was immunoSEQ multiplex PCR, covering 54 Vbeta and 13 Jbeta. Each CDR3 protein is one row after TCRdb ran MiXCR on the immunoSEQ multiplex PCR reads. The top ten hold approximately 0.12% of the sample, which has over 95,000 distinct CDR3 sequences, roughly 90% seen once. Peripheral blood CD8+ and CD4+ T cells were profiled by TCR beta sequencing. Negative isolation was applied to CD8+ and CD4+ T cells, and FACS enrichment was applied to TEMRA cells. The sample belongs to a study of CD8 T cells in Susac syndrome. CDR1 and CDR2 (germline): SQVTM, ANQGSEA. The V and J ends lost 8 bases and 1 base respectively, with 11 bases between them. The CDR3 loop spans 12 amino acids.

The chain links TRBV29-1 to TRBJ2-5, with D perhaps being TRBD1 or TRBD2 (6 bases each). This sequence originates from a human donor in good health. Sequenced sample: CD8+ T cells from PBMCs. The CDR3 spells CSHGGSQETQYF. As DNA, the CDR3 is TGCAGCCACGGGGGCAGCCAAGAGACCCAGTACTTC.